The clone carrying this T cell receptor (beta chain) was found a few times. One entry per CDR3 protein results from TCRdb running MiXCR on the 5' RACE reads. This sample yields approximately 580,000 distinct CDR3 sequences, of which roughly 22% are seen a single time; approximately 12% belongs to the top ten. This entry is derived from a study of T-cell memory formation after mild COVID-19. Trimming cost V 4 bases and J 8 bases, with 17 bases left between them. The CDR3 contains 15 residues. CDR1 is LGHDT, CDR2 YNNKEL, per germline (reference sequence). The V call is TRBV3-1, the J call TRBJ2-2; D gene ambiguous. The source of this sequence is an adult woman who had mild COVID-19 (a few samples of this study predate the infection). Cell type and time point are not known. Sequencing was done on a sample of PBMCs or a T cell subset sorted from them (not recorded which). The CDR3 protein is CASSPTLDQAGELFF. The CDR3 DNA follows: TGTGCCAGCAGCCCGACTCTGGACCAGGCAGGGGAGCTGTTTTTT.